This is a list of T cell receptor beta chains from one sample in a study of blood T cells in healthy people across ages. Via MiXCR, TCRdb re-called the 5' RACE reads, giving one row per CDR3 protein. The sample has more than 800,000 distinct CDR3 sequences, around 45% seen once. The specimen sequenced was blood. The receptors were gathered from a woman aged 60-75 years in good health. Each CDR3 is given with its conserved first and last residue. Each record gives: J gene, V gene, D gene, clone size, CDR3 DNA, CDR3 protein. The D gene is left open where the match is weak. Clone size, where shown, is once, few, many, or a class for clones that have expanded.

j_call: TRBJ2-7; v_call: TRBV28; d_call: NA; clone_size: NA; cdr3_nt: TGTGCCAGCAGTTTAGTTAGCGGATACTACGAGCAGTACTTC; cdr3_aa: CASSLVSGYYEQYF
j_call: TRBJ2-7; v_call: TRBV15; d_call: TRBD1; clone_size: few; cdr3_nt: TGTGCCACCAGGTCCGGGACAGCTTACGAGCAGTACTTC; cdr3_aa: CATRSGTAYEQYF
j_call: TRBJ1-1; v_call: TRBV6-2/TRBV6-3; d_call: NA; clone_size: few; cdr3_nt: TGTGCCAGCAGATGGGGGACTGAAGCTTTCTTT; cdr3_aa: CASRWGTEAFF
j_call: TRBJ2-7; v_call: TRBV6-5; d_call: NA; clone_size: few; cdr3_nt: TGTGCCAGCACCTCCCTGGCGGGATCGTCCTACGAGCAGTACTTC; cdr3_aa: CASTSLAGSSYEQYF
j_call: TRBJ2-7; v_call: TRBV7-2; d_call: TRBD2; clone_size: NA; cdr3_nt: TGTGCCAGCAGCCCCCTGACTAGCGGGCTGTCCTACGAGCAGTACTTC; cdr3_aa: CASSPLTSGLSYEQYF
j_call: TRBJ2-5; v_call: TRBV29-1; d_call: NA; clone_size: NA; cdr3_nt: TGCAGCGTTGACCGGCCAGAAGAGACCCAGTACTTC; cdr3_aa: CSVDRPEETQYF
j_call: TRBJ2-5; v_call: TRBV2; d_call: TRBD2; clone_size: few; cdr3_nt: TGTGCCAGCAGTGAATCTTCGGGACTAGCGGCGGCCCAGTACTTC; cdr3_aa: CASSESSGLAAAQYF
j_call: TRBJ2-3; v_call: TRBV28; d_call: TRBD2; clone_size: NA; cdr3_nt: TGTGCCAGCAGTCTAGGGACTAGCGGGAGACCCCTTAGCACAGATACGCAGTATTTT; cdr3_aa: CASSLGTSGRPLSTDTQYF
j_call: TRBJ2-7; v_call: TRBV29-1; d_call: TRBD2; clone_size: NA; cdr3_nt: TGCAGCGTCTCTAGCGGGAAGATCTACGAGCAGTACTTC; cdr3_aa: CSVSSGKIYEQYF
j_call: TRBJ2-2; v_call: TRBV4-1; d_call: TRBD2; clone_size: NA; cdr3_nt: TGCGCCAGCAGCCAAGACGGGACTAGGGCGAGAGGCGGGGAGCTGTTTTTT; cdr3_aa: CASSQDGTRARGGELFF
j_call: TRBJ1-1; v_call: TRBV5-1; d_call: NA; clone_size: NA; cdr3_nt: TGCGCCAGCAGCTTTAAACAGTCAAACACTGAAGCTTTCTTT; cdr3_aa: CASSFKQSNTEAFF
j_call: TRBJ2-1; v_call: TRBV29-1; d_call: NA; clone_size: NA; cdr3_nt: TGCAGCTTCAGTCCCCCCAATGAGCAGTTCTTC; cdr3_aa: CSFSPPNEQFF
j_call: TRBJ2-1; v_call: TRBV7-9; d_call: TRBD2; clone_size: NA; cdr3_nt: TGTGCCAGCAGCCCAGGGACTAGCGGGAGGGTTTGGGCCTACAATGAGCAGTTCTTC; cdr3_aa: CASSPGTSGRVWAYNEQFF
j_call: TRBJ2-7; v_call: TRBV3-1; d_call: TRBD2; clone_size: few; cdr3_nt: TGTGCCAGCAGCTCGAGGACTAGCGGGCCACCCTACGAGCAGTACTTC; cdr3_aa: CASSSRTSGPPYEQYF
j_call: TRBJ1-2; v_call: TRBV12-3/TRBV12-4; d_call: NA; clone_size: NA; cdr3_nt: TGTGCCAGCAGTCCGCCCTACACCTTC; cdr3_aa: CASSPPYTF
j_call: TRBJ2-7; v_call: TRBV29-1; d_call: NA; clone_size: NA; cdr3_nt: TGCAGCGTTGTTAGCAGATTGGCCTACGAGCAGTACTTC; cdr3_aa: CSVVSRLAYEQYF
j_call: TRBJ1-2; v_call: TRBV6-5; d_call: NA; clone_size: NA; cdr3_nt: TGTGCCAGCAGTTGGAAGCCGGGACAAGGGGTAGGCTACACCTTC; cdr3_aa: CASSWKPGQGVGYTF
j_call: TRBJ2-1; v_call: TRBV15; d_call: TRBD2; clone_size: once; cdr3_nt: TGTGCCACCAGCAGATCAGGCCGGGGGGTCAATGAGCAGTTCTTC; cdr3_aa: CATSRSGRGVNEQFF
j_call: TRBJ1-1; v_call: TRBV20-1; d_call: NA; clone_size: many; cdr3_nt: TGCAGTGCAAGTAGGGTAACGGCTTTCTTT; cdr3_aa: CSASRVTAFF
j_call: TRBJ2-2; v_call: TRBV12-3/TRBV12-4; d_call: TRBD1; clone_size: NA; cdr3_nt: TGTGCCGGGGGAGAACAGGGGATGAGCGGGGAGCTGTTTTTT; cdr3_aa: CAGGEQGMSGELFF
j_call: TRBJ2-6; v_call: TRBV5-1; d_call: NA; clone_size: few; cdr3_nt: TGCGCCAGTACAGGGTCTGGGGCCAACGTCCTGACTTTC; cdr3_aa: CASTGSGANVLTF
j_call: TRBJ2-1; v_call: TRBV7-2; d_call: NA; clone_size: NA; cdr3_nt: TGTGCCAGCAGCTCTCGACAGGACGCCCTTAAGGAGCAGTTCTTC; cdr3_aa: CASSSRQDALKEQFF
j_call: TRBJ1-6; v_call: TRBV12-3/TRBV12-4; d_call: TRBD1; clone_size: NA; cdr3_nt: TGTGCCAGCAGGGACAGGGTCTATAATTCACCCCTCCACTTT; cdr3_aa: CASRDRVYNSPLHF
j_call: TRBJ2-3; v_call: TRBV7-2; d_call: NA; clone_size: NA; cdr3_nt: TGTGCCAGCAGCCGGGGCATCCAGGGGGATACGCAGTATTTT; cdr3_aa: CASSRGIQGDTQYF
j_call: TRBJ2-3; v_call: TRBV19; d_call: NA; clone_size: few; cdr3_nt: TGTGCCAGTAGTAGGGGGCATAAGACAGATACGCAGTATTTT; cdr3_aa: CASSRGHKTDTQYF
j_call: TRBJ2-3; v_call: TRBV27; d_call: NA; clone_size: NA; cdr3_nt: TGTGCCAGCAGTCCCCGTCGCGCGGTCGGGGCAGATACGCAGTATTTT; cdr3_aa: CASSPRRAVGADTQYF
j_call: TRBJ2-2; v_call: TRBV7-9; d_call: NA; clone_size: NA; cdr3_nt: TGTGCCAGCAGCGGATCTAACACCGGGGAGCTGTTTTTT; cdr3_aa: CASSGSNTGELFF
j_call: TRBJ1-2; v_call: TRBV28; d_call: NA; clone_size: few; cdr3_nt: TGTGCCAGCAGTTATCCAGGGTACCGTAACTATGGCTACACCTTC; cdr3_aa: CASSYPGYRNYGYTF
j_call: TRBJ2-1; v_call: TRBV7-9; d_call: NA; clone_size: once; cdr3_nt: TGTGCCAGCAGCTTAGCCCAAGAGACCCAGTTCTTC; cdr3_aa: CASSLAQETQFF
j_call: TRBJ2-1; v_call: TRBV3-1; d_call: NA; clone_size: few; cdr3_nt: TGTGCCAGCAGCCTTGACAGTGGAGGGGGCATCAACAATGAGCAGTTCTTC; cdr3_aa: CASSLDSGGGINNEQFF
j_call: TRBJ2-1; v_call: TRBV6-1; d_call: TRBD2; clone_size: NA; cdr3_nt: TGTGCCAGCAGTCCCCGCCCGGAGGGAGGGCACTACAATGAGCAGTTCTTC; cdr3_aa: CASSPRPEGGHYNEQFF
j_call: TRBJ2-7; v_call: TRBV7-9; d_call: NA; clone_size: NA; cdr3_nt: TGTGCCAGCAGCTCGGCCCGAGCGGACCTCTACGAGCAGTACTTC; cdr3_aa: CASSSARADLYEQYF
j_call: TRBJ2-3; v_call: TRBV7-6; d_call: NA; clone_size: NA; cdr3_nt: TGTGCCAGCAGCTTCCGGGAAACAACAGATACGCAGTATTTT; cdr3_aa: CASSFRETTDTQYF
j_call: TRBJ2-3; v_call: TRBV15; d_call: NA; clone_size: NA; cdr3_nt: TGTGCCACCAGCAGAGAACAAGGTAGCACAGATACGCAGTATTTT; cdr3_aa: CATSREQGSTDTQYF
j_call: TRBJ1-2; v_call: TRBV30; d_call: NA; clone_size: NA; cdr3_nt: TGTGCCTGGAGGGGACCTGGAGGGGGCTACACCTTC; cdr3_aa: CAWRGPGGGYTF
j_call: TRBJ2-1; v_call: TRBV20-1; d_call: NA; clone_size: NA; cdr3_nt: TGCAGTGCTAGAGAAGCGGTTGAGCAGTTCTTC; cdr3_aa: CSAREAVEQFF
j_call: TRBJ2-3; v_call: TRBV9; d_call: NA; clone_size: NA; cdr3_nt: TGTGCCAGCAGCGACAGATGGGGTGCAGATACGCAGTATTTT; cdr3_aa: CASSDRWGADTQYF
j_call: TRBJ1-2; v_call: TRBV5-1; d_call: TRBD1; clone_size: NA; cdr3_nt: TGTGCCAGCAGCTTGGACAGGGGGTCTTATGGCTACACCTTC; cdr3_aa: CASSLDRGSYGYTF
j_call: TRBJ1-4; v_call: TRBV6-6; d_call: TRBD1; clone_size: NA; cdr3_nt: TGTGCCAGCAGTTACCCGACAGGGGGTGGAGAAAAACTGTTTTTT; cdr3_aa: CASSYPTGGGEKLFF
j_call: TRBJ1-5; v_call: TRBV28; d_call: TRBD1; clone_size: NA; cdr3_nt: TGTGCCAGCAGTTTGCAGGGGGCTGGACGGCAGCCCCAGCATTTT; cdr3_aa: CASSLQGAGRQPQHF
j_call: TRBJ1-2; v_call: TRBV20-1; d_call: NA; clone_size: few; cdr3_nt: TGCAGTGCTAGAACCGGGTCCTTGGGGAGGGGCTACACCTTC; cdr3_aa: CSARTGSLGRGYTF
j_call: TRBJ2-3; v_call: TRBV12-3/TRBV12-4; d_call: TRBD2; clone_size: NA; cdr3_nt: TGTGCCAGCAGTTACAGGGGGACTAGCGGGAGGAGAGATACGCAGTATTTT; cdr3_aa: CASSYRGTSGRRDTQYF
j_call: TRBJ2-1; v_call: TRBV7-9; d_call: TRBD1; clone_size: few; cdr3_nt: TGTGCCAGCAGCTTTACCCCGACAGGGGGGCAGTTCTTC; cdr3_aa: CASSFTPTGGQFF
j_call: TRBJ2-7; v_call: TRBV7-9; d_call: TRBD2; clone_size: NA; cdr3_nt: TGTGCCAGCAGCTTAGGAGGACTAGCGGGAGGGTCGTCGGTATACGAGCAGTACTTC; cdr3_aa: CASSLGGLAGGSSVYEQYF
j_call: TRBJ2-5; v_call: TRBV20-1; d_call: NA; clone_size: many; cdr3_nt: TGCAGTGCCAGAAAGTGGGCTAGCGACGGGTACCAAGAGACCCAGTACTTC; cdr3_aa: CSARKWASDGYQETQYF
j_call: TRBJ1-4; v_call: TRBV25-1; d_call: NA; clone_size: NA; cdr3_nt: TGTGCCAGCAGTGAAGGGGGACCTAATGAAAAACTGTTTTTT; cdr3_aa: CASSEGGPNEKLFF
j_call: TRBJ2-3; v_call: TRBV29-1; d_call: NA; clone_size: once; cdr3_nt: TGCAGCGTTGACAGCCACCTTAGCACAGATACGCAGTATTTT; cdr3_aa: CSVDSHLSTDTQYF
j_call: TRBJ2-1; v_call: TRBV12-3/TRBV12-4; d_call: TRBD2; clone_size: NA; cdr3_nt: TGTGCCAGCAGTTTCTGGACTAGCGGCCTCCTCGGGCGGGACAATGAGCAGTTCTTC; cdr3_aa: CASSFWTSGLLGRDNEQFF
j_call: TRBJ1-5; v_call: TRBV20-1; d_call: NA; clone_size: few; cdr3_nt: TGCAGTGCTAGCGTCGACAGACGCCAGCCCCAGCATTTT; cdr3_aa: CSASVDRRQPQHF
j_call: TRBJ2-1; v_call: TRBV7-9; d_call: TRBD2; clone_size: NA; cdr3_nt: TGTGCCAGCAGCGGCCGGACTAGCGGGAGGGCCTCCTACAATGAGCAGTTCTTC; cdr3_aa: CASSGRTSGRASYNEQFF
j_call: TRBJ1-2; v_call: TRBV20-1; d_call: TRBD1; clone_size: NA; cdr3_nt: TGCGGTGCTAGCGCGACAGGGGGCTATGGCTACACCTTC; cdr3_aa: CGASATGGYGYTF
j_call: TRBJ1-3; v_call: TRBV4-2; d_call: NA; clone_size: NA; cdr3_nt: TGTGCCAGCAGCCAAGTCGACAGCTCTGGAAACACCATATATTTT; cdr3_aa: CASSQVDSSGNTIYF
j_call: TRBJ2-3; v_call: TRBV24-1; d_call: NA; clone_size: few; cdr3_nt: TGTGCCACCAGTGAGGGTCATACGCAGTATTTT; cdr3_aa: CATSEGHTQYF